The sequence of this T cell receptor beta chain was determined in a study of shared clonotypes between healthy human individuals. Worth noting for this clone: The sample carries other DNA sequences with the same CDR3.

This CDR3 is built from 14 residues. CDR1 is SGHAT, CDR2 FQNNGV, per germline. Trimming cost V 1 base and J 0 bases, with 6 bases left between them. Several immunoSEQ 96-well plates shared each subset's DNA, each plate a replicate. Sorted-subset replicate PCR reactions were performed with approximately 180 ng DNA, corresponding to roughly 30,000 T cell genomes. Profiling relied on immunoSEQ multiplex PCR, and the TCRdb table lists in-frame clones only, not all of them. The repertoire holds approximately 620,000 clones, approximately 97% seen once, with roughly 0.05% in the top ten. The chain employs TRBV11-2 and TRBJ1-2, with D perhaps TRBD1 (6 bases). This receptor was taken from a woman aged 25 to 45 in good health. The sample taken for sequencing was naive CD4+ T cells sorted from blood. Regarding subset: CD45RA+ positively selected. The CDR3 loop is CASSLGTANYGYTF. The CDR3 DNA reads TGTGCCAGCAGCTTAGGGACAGCTAACTATGGCTACACCTTC.